The present entry profiles one T cell receptor beta chain with its context. Its antigen is as yet unknown. This sample is part of a study of vaccination and CD4 T cells after COVID-19. Turning to the study itself: SARS-CoV-2 positivity in convalescent patients was established by nasal swab PCR; under 10 had mild and one severe disease. The authors used overlapping spike peptides from SARS-CoV-2, HCoV-NL63, HCoV-OC43 and HCoV-229E to stimulate cells.

Once obtained from cultured CD4+ T cells, the DNA was sequenced using the Oncomine TCR Beta short-read assay. TCRdb re-called the PCR reads with MiXCR, one entry per CDR3 protein. The sample records some 13,000 distinct CDR3 sequences, about three quarters being singletons. Germline V gene sequence: CDR1 MNHNS, CDR2 SASEGT. The length of the CDR3 is 14 residues. V dropped 5 bases and J dropped 0 bases, with 10 bases sitting between them. Study-level points and caveats: Only after vaccination were a median roughly 90% of convalescents' reactive clones seen.

Indicated treatment: roughly 11-day PBMC culture with coronavirus spike peptide pools or control peptides (ViraFEST assay). The TCR comes from a human donor who had recovered from COVID-19. The rearrangement uses TRBV6-1 and TRBJ1-1; D remains unclear. Sequences were obtained from CD4+ T cells from blood, cultured in vitro. CDR3 sequence: CASSRGELNTEAFF. Written as DNA, the CDR3 is TGTGCCAGCAGTCGGGGAGAGCTGAACACTGAAGCTTTCTTT.